Following are 19 T cell receptor beta chains from one sample sequenced in a study of shared clonotypes between healthy human individuals. Sequencing used immunoSEQ multiplex PCR; TCRdb keeps in-frame clones, though not all of them. The data hold 550,000 to 750,000 clones, with 92% observed a single time. CD8 cells classed as naive were CD45RO-negative and positively selected for CCR7, excluding terminally differentiated effector memory CD45RA+ cells. Source material: naive CD8+ T cells sorted from blood. The receptors come from a man aged 30 to 45 in good health.

The rearrangement uses TRBV7-8 and TRBJ2-7, with D uncertain. Trimming left V 5 bases short and J 3 bases short, with 14 bases between. This CDR3 has 14 amino acids. Germline CDR1 and CDR2: SGHVS and FQNEAQ. CDR3 sequence: CASSHPSKSYEQYF. The CDR3, as DNA: TGTGCCAGCAGCCATCCATCCAAGAGCTACGAGCAGTACTTC. Filled out from reference TRBV7-8 and TRBJ2-7, the complete variable domain reads GAGVSQSPRYKVAKRGQDVALRCDPISGHVSLFWYQQALGQGPEFLTYFQNEAQLDKSGLPSDRFFAERPEGSVSTLKIQRTQQEDSAVYLCASSHPSKSYEQYFGPGTRLTVT.

The chain has TRBV27 and TRBJ2-7; D might be TRBD2 (6 bases). The V end lost 8 bases, the J end lost 3 bases, and 14 bases lay between the germline ends. CDR1 is MNHEY, CDR2 SMNVEV, per germline (reference sequence). CDR3 length equals 13 residues. CDR3 region: CASCGGSFYEQYF. CDR3 nucleotides: TGTGCCAGCTGTGGGGGGAGTTTCTACGAGCAGTACTTC.

V gene TRBV23-1 combines with J gene TRBJ2-7; D gene ambiguous. TRBV23-1 is an ORF; its function is uncertain. Trimming removed 2 bases from V and 0 bases from J, with 17 bases in between. CDR3 length: 17 residues. CDR3 DNA: TGCGCCAGCAGTCAAAGGTGGGCGAGTTCCCCCTCCTACGAGCAGTACTTC. Translated: CASSQRWASSPSYEQYF.

CDR3 sequence (DNA): TGTGCCAGCAGTGAACTGGCGGGGGGCGCAGATACGCAGTATTTT. Translation gives CASSELAGGADTQYF. V is TRBV6-1 and J is TRBJ2-3, with 8 bases lining up with TRBD2. Germline V gene data show CDR1 as MNHNS and CDR2 as SASEGT. This CDR3 is built from 15 residues. V dropped 2 bases and J dropped 4; count of bases not matched to a gene: 5.

V usage is TRBV18 and J usage is TRBJ1-5; possible D gene TRBD1, 5 bases. Germline CDR1 KGHSH, CDR2 LQKENI. V dropped 4 bases and J dropped 0 bases, with 16 bases sitting between them. This CDR3 is built from 17 residues. Here the CDR3 DNA reads TGTGCCAGCTCACTCAGTGACAGCAGAAATAGCAATCAGCCCCAGCATTTT. Its translation is CASSLSDSRNSNQPQHF.

The chain joins TRBV30 to TRBJ1-1, with D uncertain. The CDR3 has 11 residues. V lost 2 bases and J 3 bases, leaving 4 bases between the germline ends. Germline V gene lookup returns CDR1 GTSNPN and CDR2 SVGIG (reference sequence). The CDR3 nucleotides are TGTGCCTGGAGTTTTTACACTGAAGCTTTCTTT. It codes for CAWSFYTEAFF.

This chain joins TRBV27 and TRBJ2-7, with TRBD2 matching over 7 bases. The CDR3 has 13 residues. V shed 3 bases, J shed 4 bases, and the junction held 3 bases outside the gene matches. Germline assignment: CDR1 MNHEY and CDR2 SMNVEV (reference sequence). The CDR3 loop is CASSFGGGYEQYF. The CDR3 coding sequence is TGTGCCAGCAGTTTCGGCGGGGGTTACGAGCAGTACTTC.

The CDR3 DNA is TGTGCCAGCAAGGGACTTTCCTACGAGCAGTACTTC. Protein sequence: CASKGLSYEQYF. V gene TRBV7-8 combines with J gene TRBJ2-7, with D possibly being TRBD2 (6 bases). Germline V lookup: CDR1 SGHVS, CDR2 FQNEAQ. Trimming pared 7 bases from V and 1 base from J, leaving 8 bases between. The length of the CDR3 is 12 residues.

The J gene is TRBJ2-3, the V gene TRBV4-1; 7 bases fit TRBD2. CDR1 MGHRA and CDR2 YSYEKL come from the germline V gene. CDR3 length: 14 amino acids. With V trimmed by 4 bases and J by 4 bases, 5 bases remained unmatched. CDR3 region: CASSLASGADTQYF. CDR3 bases: TGCGCCAGCAGCCTCGCGAGCGGGGCAGATACGCAGTATTTT.

Only one count was recorded for this clone. The V gene is TRBV5-6, the J gene TRBJ2-3; D is unclear. This CDR3 comprises 16 residues. CDR1 and CDR2 from the germline V gene are SGHDT and YYEEEE. The ends were cut back, 4 bases at V and 0 bases at J, with 15 bases in the middle. The CDR3 region is CASSVTAITSTDTQYF. The CDR3 nucleotides read TGTGCCAGCAGCGTTACAGCAATTACTAGCACAGATACGCAGTATTTT.

The chain links TRBV25-1 to TRBJ1-2, with 8 bases identical to TRBD1. Germline-derived CDR1 and CDR2 are MGHDK and SYGVNS. V shed 4 bases and J 4 bases; nucleotides not matched to a gene: 8. This CDR3 has 15 residues. The CDR3: CASSGYQGAVYGYTF. CDR3 sequence (DNA): TGTGCCAGCAGTGGTTATCAGGGGGCGGTCTATGGCTACACCTTC.

CDR3 loop: CASSHSVTQGEQYF. DNA for the CDR3: TGCGCCAGCAGCCACTCGGTCACCCAGGGGGAGCAGTACTTC. V and J are TRBV4-1 and TRBJ2-7, with a tentative D call TRBD1 (6 bases). The ends were cut back, 3 bases at V and 7 bases at J, with 16 bases in the middle. Germline assignment: CDR1 MGHRA and CDR2 YSYEKL. The CDR3 runs 14 residues.

The V and J genes are TRBV27 and TRBJ2-6, with D unclear. This CDR3 comprises 14 residues. Germline V lookup: CDR1 MNHEY, CDR2 SMNVEV (reference sequence). V lost 3 bases and J lost 4, with 7 bases in between. As DNA, the CDR3 is TGTGCCAGCAGTTTTGGCGGAGGGGCCAACGTCCTGACTTTC. It encodes CASSFGGGANVLTF.

CDR3 bases: TGTGCCAGTAGTTCCCAGGGGGCGAGGGAGCAGTACTTC. It specifies CASSSQGAREQYF. This rearrangement joins TRBV19 to TRBJ2-7, with 8 bases matching TRBD1. V was clipped by 5 bases and J by 7 bases; unmatched bases: 7. The CDR3 length is 13 residues. Germline CDR1 reads LNHDA; CDR2 reads SQIVND (reference sequence).

This clone was seen just once. The rearrangement links TRBV4-1 to TRBJ2-7; a possible D gene is TRBD2 (6 bases). CDR1 and CDR2 from the germline V gene are MGHRA and YSYEKL. V was clipped by 1 base and J by 3 bases, with 13 bases between them. There are 15 residues in the CDR3. CDR3 DNA: TGCGCCAGCAGCCAAGTTGCTAGCGCTAACTACGAGCAGTACTTC. This codes for CASSQVASANYEQYF.

This rearrangement joins TRBV7-6 to TRBJ2-2; 10 bases align to TRBD2. The CDR3 length is 17 residues. Germline V gene data show CDR1 as SGHVS and CDR2 as FNYEAQ. With 2 bases clipped from V and 6 bases from J, the junction kept 9 bases outside the gene matches. Here the CDR3 reads CASSLSRASGSAGELFF. As DNA, the CDR3 is TGTGCCAGCAGCTTAAGTAGGGCTAGCGGGAGCGCCGGGGAGCTGTTTTTT.

This rearrangement joins TRBV29-1 to TRBJ2-7; D unclear. The CDR3 is 12 residues long. Germline-derived CDR1 and CDR2 are SQVTM and ANQGSEA. The germline V and J ends were trimmed by 4 bases and 2 bases, with 9 bases remaining between them. The CDR3 spells CSVVVSTYEQYF. For the CDR3, the DNA is TGCAGCGTTGTTGTGAGTACCTACGAGCAGTACTTC.

This clone was picked up a small number of times. The V gene is TRBV30, the J gene TRBJ2-7; TRBD1 is a possible D gene (5 bases). Germline lookup yields CDR1 GTSNPN and CDR2 SVGIG (reference sequence). CDR3 length: 12 residues. Trimming took off 8 bases at V and 0 bases at J, with 11 bases between the two ends. Here the CDR3 reads CAGASTSYEQYF. DNA of the CDR3: TGTGCCGGGGCCTCAACCTCCTACGAGCAGTACTTC.

The chain is built from TRBV5-1 and TRBJ2-7, with 10 positions matching TRBD1. The CDR3 totals 15 residues. The germline V gene has CDR1 SGHRS and CDR2 YFSETQ. V was clipped by 3 bases and J by 2 bases; unmatched bases: 5. This CDR3 reads CASSSGQGITYEQYF. The CDR3 nucleotides read TGCGCCAGCAGCTCGGGACAGGGGATTACCTACGAGCAGTACTTC.